The sequence of this T cell receptor (beta chain) was determined in a study of blood T cell repertoires in COVID-19. Study-wide background: The origin of the acute and convalescent COVID-19 samples was the United States, Italy and Spain.

Germline V gene lookup returns CDR1 MNHEY and CDR2 SMNVEV (reference sequence). Losses at the gene ends were 2 bases for V and 4 bases for J; bases not matched to a gene: 6. The CDR3 runs to 15 residues. Assay used: immunoSEQ multiplex PCR; TCRdb lists only in-frame clones, some missing. Of under 200,000 clones in the sample, approximately 90% are singletons; the top ten hold about 0.54%. The sample comprised peripheral blood. This receptor was taken from a man in his fifties with acute or convalescent COVID-19. V usage is TRBV27 and J usage is TRBJ2-7, with 9 bases fitting TRBD2. Here the CDR3 DNA reads TGTGCCAGCAGTTTAGGAGCGGGAGGCCGGTACGAGCAGTACTTC. As protein: CASSLGAGGRYEQYF.